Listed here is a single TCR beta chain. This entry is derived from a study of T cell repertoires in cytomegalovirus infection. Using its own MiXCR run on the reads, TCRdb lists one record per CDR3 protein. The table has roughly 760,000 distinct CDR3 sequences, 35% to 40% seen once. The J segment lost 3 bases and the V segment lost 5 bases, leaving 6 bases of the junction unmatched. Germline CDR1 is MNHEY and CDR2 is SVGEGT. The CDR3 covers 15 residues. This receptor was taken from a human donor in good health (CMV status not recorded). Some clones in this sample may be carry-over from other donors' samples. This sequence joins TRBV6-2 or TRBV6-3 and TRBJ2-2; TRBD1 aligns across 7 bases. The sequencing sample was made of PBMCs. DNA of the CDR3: TGTGCCAGCAGTACTCGACAGGGTTACACCGGGGAGCTGTTTTTT. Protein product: CASSTRQGYTGELFF.